This T cell receptor (beta chain) appears in the sequencing data of a study of T cell changes during pregnancy in multiple sclerosis. Clones were sequenced by immunoSEQ multiplex PCR, and TCRdb holds only the in-frame ones, with some missing. The sample has 20,000 to 25,000 clones, over 80% seen once. V lost 6 bases and J lost 0; bases outside the gene matches: 6. Germline V gene sequence: CDR1 MDHEN, CDR2 SYDVKM. The CDR3 contains 15 residues. Sequenced here: CD8+ T cells from peripheral blood mononuclear cells, sampled in the first trimester of pregnancy. The receptor was derived from a female donor in good health, enrolled as a control in a pregnancy study. This sequence joins TRBV28 and TRBJ2-7; 9 bases are a match to TRBD1. DNA for the CDR3: TGTGCCAGCAGGCAGGACAGGGGCTACTCCTACGAGCAGTACTTC. Its translation is CASRQDRGYSYEQYF.